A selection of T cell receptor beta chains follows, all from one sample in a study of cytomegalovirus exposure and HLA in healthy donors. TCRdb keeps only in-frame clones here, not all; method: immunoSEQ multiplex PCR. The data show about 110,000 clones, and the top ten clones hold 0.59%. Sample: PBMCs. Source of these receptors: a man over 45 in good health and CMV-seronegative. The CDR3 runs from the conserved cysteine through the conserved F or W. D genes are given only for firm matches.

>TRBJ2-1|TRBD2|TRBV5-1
CASSLGLLAEDNEQFF
TGCGCCAGCAGCTTGGGTTTGCTAGCGGAGGACAATGAGCAGTTCTTC
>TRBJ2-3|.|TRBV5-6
CASSLTGIDTQYF
TGTGCCAGCAGCTTGACAGGGATAGATACGCAGTATTTT
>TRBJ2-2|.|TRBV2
CASSPQNTGELFF
TGTGCCAGCAGTCCCCAGAACACCGGGGAGCTGTTTTTT
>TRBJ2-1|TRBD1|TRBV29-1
CSVEWDRGNEQFF
TGCAGCGTTGAATGGGACAGGGGTAATGAGCAGTTCTTC
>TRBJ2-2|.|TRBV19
CASSLPGGANTGELFF
TGTGCCAGTAGTCTCCCAGGAGGGGCGAACACCGGGGAGCTGTTTTTT
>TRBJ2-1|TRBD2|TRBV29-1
CSVGSPSGITYNEQFF
TGCAGCGTTGGGTCGCCTAGCGGGATAACCTACAATGAGCAGTTCTTC
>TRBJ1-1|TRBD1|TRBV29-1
CSVTRQGTINTEAFF
TGCAGCGTCACACGACAGGGAACGATTAACACTGAAGCTTTCTTT
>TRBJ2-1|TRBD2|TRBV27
CASSLDGRDPSYNEQFF
TGTGCCAGCAGTTTAGACGGGAGGGATCCCTCCTACAATGAGCAGTTCTTC
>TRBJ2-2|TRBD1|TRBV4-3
CASSQEGTERTGELFF
TGCGCCAGCAGCCAGGAAGGGACAGAGCGGACCGGGGAGCTGTTTTTT
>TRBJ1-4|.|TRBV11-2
CASTHLGENEKLFF
TGTGCCAGCACCCACCTAGGAGAGAATGAAAAACTGTTTTTT
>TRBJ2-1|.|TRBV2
CASQRLDNEQFF
TGTGCCAGCCAGAGACTAGACAATGAGCAGTTCTTC
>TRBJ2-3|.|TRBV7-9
CASSASTDTQYF
TGTGCCAGCAGCGCGAGCACAGATACGCAGTATTTT
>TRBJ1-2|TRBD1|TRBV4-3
CASSRDRTYGYTF
TGCGCCAGCAGCCGGGACAGAACCTATGGCTACACCTTC
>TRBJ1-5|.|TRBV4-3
CASSQMRDSHQPQHF
TGCGCCAGCAGCCAAATGCGTGACAGTCATCAGCCCCAGCATTTT
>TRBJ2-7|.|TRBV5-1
CASSLDGAFGQYF
TGCGCCAGCAGCTTGGACGGAGCTTTTGGGCAGTACTTC
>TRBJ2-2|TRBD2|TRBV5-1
CASSLGASGYTGELFF
TGCGCCAGCAGCTTGGGGGCTAGCGGCTACACCGGGGAGCTGTTTTTT
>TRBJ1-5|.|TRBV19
CASRLQGNQPQHF
TGTGCCAGTCGTCTCCAGGGAAATCAGCCCCAGCATTTT
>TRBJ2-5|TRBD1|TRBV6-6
CASSSHTTGLETQYF
TGTGCCAGCAGTTCGCACACGACAGGGTTGGAGACCCAGTACTTC
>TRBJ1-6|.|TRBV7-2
CASSLAGRGNSPLHF
TGTGCCAGCAGCTTAGCAGGCAGGGGTAATTCACCCCTCCACTTT
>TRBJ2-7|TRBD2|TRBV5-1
CASSWTSGKIEQYF
TGCGCCAGCAGCTGGACTAGCGGGAAAATCGAGCAGTACTTC
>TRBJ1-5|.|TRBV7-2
CASSFRSDQPQHF
TGTGCCAGCAGCTTCCGTTCAGATCAGCCCCAGCATTTT
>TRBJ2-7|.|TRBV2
CASRTGGALSYEQYF
TGTGCCAGCAGGACCGGGGGAGCCCTATCCTACGAGCAGTACTTC
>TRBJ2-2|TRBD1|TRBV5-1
CASSLTGTGNTGELFF
TGCGCCAGCAGCTTGACCGGGACAGGGAACACCGGGGAGCTGTTTTTT
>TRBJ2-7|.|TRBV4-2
CASSREGRGSAYEQYF
TGTGCCAGCAGCCGGGAGGGGAGGGGGAGCGCCTACGAGCAGTACTTC
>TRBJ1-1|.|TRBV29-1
CSAGGARLNTEAFF
TGCAGCGCCGGGGGAGCGCGGTTGAACACTGAAGCTTTCTTT
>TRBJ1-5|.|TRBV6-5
CASSRDNSNQPQHF
TGTGCCAGCAGCCGGGACAATAGCAATCAGCCCCAGCATTTT
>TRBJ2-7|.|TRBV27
CASSQGYEQYF
TGTGCCAGCAGCCAGGGGTACGAGCAGTACTTC
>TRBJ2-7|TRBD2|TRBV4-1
CASSPGRGEQYF
TGCGCCAGCAGCCCAGGGAGGGGCGAGCAGTACTTC
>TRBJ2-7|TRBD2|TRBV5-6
CASILLSSGSDEQYF
TGTGCCAGCATCCTTTTGAGTAGCGGGTCCGACGAGCAGTACTTC
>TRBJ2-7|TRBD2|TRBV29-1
CSVLSGRRPYEQYF
TGCAGCGTTCTTAGCGGGAGGAGGCCCTACGAGCAGTACTTC